This T cell receptor beta chain was recorded in a study of blood T cell repertoires in COVID-19. The wider study: The origin of the acute and convalescent COVID-19 samples was the United States, Italy and Spain.

Followed longitudinally, the Seattle patients had been enrolled during active infection. This clone has a handful of counts. Repertoires were generated with immunoSEQ multiplex PCR, while TCRdb's copy carries only in-frame clones and drops some. The table has about 49,000 clones, more than 75% seen once. The germline gives CDR1 LNHDA, CDR2 SQIVND (reference sequence). The CDR3 covers 15 residues. Trimming shortened V by 3 bases and J by 2 bases, and 11 bases separated the two germline ends. What was sequenced was peripheral blood. The sequence was obtained from a woman older than 75 with COVID-19, enrolled during active disease. This chain joins TRBV19 and TRBJ1-5; D possibly corresponds to TRBD1 (5 bases). CDR3 amino acids: CASSIPPRGNQPQHF. The CDR3 bases are TGTGCCAGTAGTATTCCCCCCAGGGGCAATCAGCCCCAGCATTTT.